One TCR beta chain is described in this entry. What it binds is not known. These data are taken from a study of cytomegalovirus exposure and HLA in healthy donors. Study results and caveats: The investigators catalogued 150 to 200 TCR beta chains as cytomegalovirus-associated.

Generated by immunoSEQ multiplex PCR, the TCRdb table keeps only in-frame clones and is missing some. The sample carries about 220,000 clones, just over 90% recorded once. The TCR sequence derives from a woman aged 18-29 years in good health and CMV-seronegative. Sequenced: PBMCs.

The DNA for the CDR3 is TGTGCCAGCAGCTTAGGGACACACCCAGATACGCAGTATTTT. Its protein product is CASSLGTHPDTQYF. V is TRBV7-3 and J is TRBJ2-3, with TRBD1 as a possible D gene (6 bases). The CDR3 sequence is 14 residues long. Germline loops: CDR1 SGHTA, CDR2 FQGTGA. The V end lost 2 bases, the J end lost 4 bases, and 10 bases lay between the germline ends. Variable domain in full (rest from reference TRBV7-3 and TRBJ2-3): GAGVSQTPSNKVTEKGKYVELRCDPISGHTALYWYRQSLGQGPEFLIYFQGTGAADDSGLPNDRFFAVRPEGSVSTLKIQRTERGDSAVYLCASSLGTHPDTQYFGPGTRLTVL.